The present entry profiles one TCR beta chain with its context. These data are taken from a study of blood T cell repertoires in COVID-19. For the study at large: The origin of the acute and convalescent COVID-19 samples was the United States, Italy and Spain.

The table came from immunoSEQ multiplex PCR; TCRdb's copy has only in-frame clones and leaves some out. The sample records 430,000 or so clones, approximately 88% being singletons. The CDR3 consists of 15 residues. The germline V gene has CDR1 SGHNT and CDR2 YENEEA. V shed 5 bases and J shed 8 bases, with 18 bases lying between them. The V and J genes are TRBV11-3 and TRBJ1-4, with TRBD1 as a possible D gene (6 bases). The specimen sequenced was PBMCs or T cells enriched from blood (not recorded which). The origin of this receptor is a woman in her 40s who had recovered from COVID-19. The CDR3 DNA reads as TGTGCCAGCAGCCTGAAAACCAGGGGTAGGGAAAAACTGTTTTTT. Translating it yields CASSLKTRGREKLFF.